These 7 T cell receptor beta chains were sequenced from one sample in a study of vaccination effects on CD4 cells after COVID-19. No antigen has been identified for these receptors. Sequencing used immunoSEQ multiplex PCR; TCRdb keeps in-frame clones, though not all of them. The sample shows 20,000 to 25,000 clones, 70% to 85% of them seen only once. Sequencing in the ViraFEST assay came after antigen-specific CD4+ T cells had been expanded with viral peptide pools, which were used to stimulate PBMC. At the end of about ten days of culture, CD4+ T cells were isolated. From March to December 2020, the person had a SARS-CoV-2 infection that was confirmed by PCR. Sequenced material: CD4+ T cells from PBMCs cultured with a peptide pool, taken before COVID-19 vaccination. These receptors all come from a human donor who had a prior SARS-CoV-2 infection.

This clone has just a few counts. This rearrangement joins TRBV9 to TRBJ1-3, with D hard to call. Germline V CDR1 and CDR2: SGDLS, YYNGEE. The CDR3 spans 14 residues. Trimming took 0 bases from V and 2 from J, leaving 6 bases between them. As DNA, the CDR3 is TGTGCCAGCAGCGTAGGAGTGGCTGGAAACACCATATATTTT. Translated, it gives CASSVGVAGNTIYF.

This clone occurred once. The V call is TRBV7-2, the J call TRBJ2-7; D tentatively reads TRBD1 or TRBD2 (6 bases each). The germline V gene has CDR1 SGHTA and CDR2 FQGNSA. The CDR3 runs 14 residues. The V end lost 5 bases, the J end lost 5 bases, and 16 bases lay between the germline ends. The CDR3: CASSPEGGLDEQYF. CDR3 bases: TGTGCCAGCAGCCCAGAAGGGGGGCTGGACGAGCAGTACTTC.

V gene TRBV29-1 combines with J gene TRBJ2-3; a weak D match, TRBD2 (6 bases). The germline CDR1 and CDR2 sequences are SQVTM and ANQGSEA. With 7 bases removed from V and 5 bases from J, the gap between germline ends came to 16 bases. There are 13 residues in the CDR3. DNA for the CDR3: TGCAGCGGAGATAGCGGAGGGGTAGATACGCAGTATTTT. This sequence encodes CSGDSGGVDTQYF.

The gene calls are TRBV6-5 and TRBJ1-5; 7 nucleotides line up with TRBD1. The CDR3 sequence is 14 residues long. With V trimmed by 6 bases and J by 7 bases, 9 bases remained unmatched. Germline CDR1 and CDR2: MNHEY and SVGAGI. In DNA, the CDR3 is TGTGCCAGCAGCCGAACAGGGGCGGCCCAGCCCCAGCATTTT. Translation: CASSRTGAAQPQHF.

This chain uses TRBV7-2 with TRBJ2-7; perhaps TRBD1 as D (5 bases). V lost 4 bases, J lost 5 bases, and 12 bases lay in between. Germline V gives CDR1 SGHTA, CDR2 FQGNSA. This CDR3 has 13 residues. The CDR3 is CASSSQVENEQYF. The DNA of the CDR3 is TGTGCCAGCAGCTCACAGGTTGAGAACGAGCAGTACTTC.

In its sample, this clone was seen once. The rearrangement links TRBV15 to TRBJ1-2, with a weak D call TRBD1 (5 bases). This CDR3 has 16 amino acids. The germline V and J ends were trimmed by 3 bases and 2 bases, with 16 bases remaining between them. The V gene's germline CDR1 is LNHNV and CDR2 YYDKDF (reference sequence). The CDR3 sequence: CATSRIPQGGNYGYTF. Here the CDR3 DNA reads TGTGCCACCAGCAGGATTCCGCAGGGAGGAAACTATGGCTACACCTTC.

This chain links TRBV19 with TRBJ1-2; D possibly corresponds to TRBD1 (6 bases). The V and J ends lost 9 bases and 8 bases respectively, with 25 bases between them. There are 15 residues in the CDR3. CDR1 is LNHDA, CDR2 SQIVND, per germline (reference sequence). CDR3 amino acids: CASTPGGHTPRGYTF. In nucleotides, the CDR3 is TGTGCCAGCACACCCGGGGGACACACCCCGCGGGGCTACACCTTC.